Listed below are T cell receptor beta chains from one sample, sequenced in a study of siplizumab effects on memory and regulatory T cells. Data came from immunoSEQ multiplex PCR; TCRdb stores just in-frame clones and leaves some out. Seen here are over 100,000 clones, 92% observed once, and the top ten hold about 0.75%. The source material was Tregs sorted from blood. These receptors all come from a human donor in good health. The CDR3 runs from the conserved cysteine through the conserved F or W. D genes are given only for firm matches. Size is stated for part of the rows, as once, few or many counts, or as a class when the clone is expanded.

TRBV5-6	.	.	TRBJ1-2	TGTGCCAGCAGCTTGTCCGTGGGAGGGAACGGCTACACCTTC	CASSLSVGGNGYTF
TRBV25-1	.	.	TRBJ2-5	TGTGCCTGCGCAGGGTTCCGGACCACGGAGACCCAGTACTTC	CACAGFRTTETQYF
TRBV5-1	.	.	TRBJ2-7	TGCGCCAGCAGCTTAAGTTCCTACGAGCAGTACTTC	CASSLSSYEQYF
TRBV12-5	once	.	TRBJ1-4	TGTGCTAGTGGGGTGGGGCGGTTTGAAAAACTGTTTTTT	CASGVGRFEKLFF
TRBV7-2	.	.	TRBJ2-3	TGTGCCAGCAGCTTTGATAGCACAGATACGCAGTATTTT	CASSFDSTDTQYF
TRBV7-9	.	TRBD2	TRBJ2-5	TGTGCCAGCAGCTTCGGCGGGAGCGCCTTCCAAGAGACCCAGTACTTC	CASSFGGSAFQETQYF
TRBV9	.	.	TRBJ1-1	TGTGCCAGCAGCGTAGACCCACGGAACACTGAAGCTTTCTTT	CASSVDPRNTEAFF
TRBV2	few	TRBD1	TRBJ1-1	TGTGCCAGCAGCGACAACAGGGGGACTGAAGCTTTCTTT	CASSDNRGTEAFF
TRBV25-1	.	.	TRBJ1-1	TGTGCCAGCAGTGACAGCGTCAAAGCTTTCTTT	CASSDSVKAFF
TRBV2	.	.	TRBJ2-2	TGTGCCAGCAACAGGGTTGGAACCGGGGAGCTGTTTTTT	CASNRVGTGELFF
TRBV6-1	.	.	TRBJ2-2	TGTGCCAGCAGTGAACGGGGGGCCCGGGCCGGGGAGCTGTTTTTT	CASSERGARAGELFF
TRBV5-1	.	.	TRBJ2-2	TGCGCCAGCAGCTGGGGGCTGGGGATCGGGGAGCTGTTTTTT	CASSWGLGIGELFF
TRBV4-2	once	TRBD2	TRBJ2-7	TGTGCCAGCAGCCGCGATGGAAGAAGGGTAGCGGGAGATCACGAGCAGTACTTC	CASSRDGRRVAGDHEQYF
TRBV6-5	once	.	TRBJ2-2	TGTGCCAGCAGTCGCGACACCGGGGAGCTGTTTTTT	CASSRDTGELFF
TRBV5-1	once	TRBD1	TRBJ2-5	TGCGCCAGCGGGGGACAGGGAGGGGAGACCCAGTACTTC	CASGGQGGETQYF
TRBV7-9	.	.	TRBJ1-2	TGTGCCAGCAGTGCCGGTGACCCCTATGGCTACACCTTC	CASSAGDPYGYTF
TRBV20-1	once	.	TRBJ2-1	TGCAGTGCCATCTACAATGAGCAGTTCTTC	CSAIYNEQFF
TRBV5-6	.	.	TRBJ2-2	TGTGCCAGCAGTACTTGGAATACCGGGGAGCTGTTTTTT	CASSTWNTGELFF
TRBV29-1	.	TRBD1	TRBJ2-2	TGCAGCGTTGCCGGGACAGATCCCACCGGGGAGCTGTTTTTT	CSVAGTDPTGELFF
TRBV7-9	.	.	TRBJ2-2	TGTGCCAGCAGCATGGGACCGTACACCGGGGAGCTGTTTTTT	CASSMGPYTGELFF
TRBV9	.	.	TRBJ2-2	TGTGCCAGCAGCGTAGTAGTCGGGGAGCTGTTTTTT	CASSVVVGELFF
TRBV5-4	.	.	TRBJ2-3	TGTGCCAGCAGATTAGTGGATACGCAGTATTTT	CASRLVDTQYF